Each of the 13 T cell receptor beta chains below was sequenced from the same sample in a study of shared clonotypes between healthy human individuals. Naivety among CD8 cells was defined by CD45RO negativity and positive CCR7 selection, thereby excluding terminally differentiated effector memory CD45RA+ cells. Method: immunoSEQ multiplex PCR; TCRdb's copy keeps in-frame clones and lacks some. The table lists 2 million to 2.5 million clones, less than 95% of them singletons. The specimen sequenced was naive CD8+ T cells sorted from blood. The receptors stem from a man aged 18 to 35 in good health.

V and J are TRBV4-1 and TRBJ2-7; 10 bases fit TRBD2. The germline V gene encodes CDR1 MGHRA and CDR2 YSYEKL. This CDR3 comprises 16 residues. J gave up 0 bases and V 0 bases, and 2 bases lay outside the gene matches. This chain's CDR3 is CASSQDVAGGSYEQYF. The CDR3 region has the DNA TGCGCCAGCAGCCAAGACGTAGCGGGGGGCTCCTACGAGCAGTACTTC.

CDR3 in amino acids: CASSFSGKSTDTQYF. The CDR3 DNA follows: TGTGCCAGCAGTTTTAGCGGGAAGAGCACAGATACGCAGTATTTT. The rearrangement uses TRBV7-9 and TRBJ2-3; 8 bases map to TRBD2. V shed 6 bases, J shed 0 bases, and the junction held 5 bases outside the gene matches. The CDR3 is 15 amino acids. CDR1 and CDR2 (germline): SEHNR, FQNEAQ (reference sequence).

This rearrangement joins TRBV5-6 to TRBJ1-2; 7 nucleotides line up with TRBD1. Germline trimming cut 5 bases from V and 0 bases from J; bases unmatched to any gene: 4. This CDR3 is 14 amino acids long. CDR1 SGHDT and CDR2 YYEEEE come from the germline V gene. The CDR3 region is CASSQGDPNYGYTF. The CDR3 DNA reads TGTGCCAGCAGTCAGGGGGACCCTAACTATGGCTACACCTTC.

This chain uses TRBV7-9 with TRBJ2-5; 7 positions agree with TRBD1. Germline lookup yields CDR1 SEHNR and CDR2 FQNEAQ (reference sequence). There are 16 residues in the CDR3. J lost 4 bases, V lost 5 bases, and 13 bases had no gene match. CDR3 protein: CASSHPGDRDGETQYF. The DNA of the CDR3 is TGTGCCAGCAGCCACCCCGGAGACAGGGATGGAGAGACCCAGTACTTC. Together with reference TRBV7-9 and TRBJ2-5, the CDR3 gives the full variable domain: DTGVSQNPRHKITKRGQNVTFRCDPISEHNRLYWYRQTLGQGPEFLTYFQNEAQLEKSRLLSDRFSAERPKGSFSTLEIQRTEQGDSAMYLCASSHPGDRDGETQYFGPGTRLLVL.

The J gene is TRBJ2-1, the V gene TRBV10-3, with TRBD2 identical over 9 bases. The trim removed 3 bases at V and 2 bases at J, leaving 5 bases unmatched. Germline loops: CDR1 ENHRY, CDR2 SYGVKD. CDR3 length: 16 residues. This chain's CDR3 is CAISEWTSAPYNEQFF. The CDR3 coding sequence is TGTGCCATCAGTGAATGGACTAGCGCTCCCTACAATGAGCAGTTCTTC.

This rearrangement joins TRBV15 to TRBJ2-3, with D unclear. Per germline, CDR1 LNHNV and CDR2 YYDKDF (reference sequence). There are 14 residues in the CDR3. Trimming cost V 0 bases and J 2 bases, with 6 bases left between them. Here the CDR3 DNA reads TGTGCCACCAGCAGAGATACCTACACAGATACGCAGTATTTT. Its translation: CATSRDTYTDTQYF.

Of note for this clone: The sample holds other DNA sequences that translate to the same CDR3. The CDR3 nucleotides read TGCGCCAGCAGCCGAGGGAACACTGAAGCTTTCTTT. This translates into CASSRGNTEAFF. This chain links TRBV4-1 with TRBJ1-1; D unresolved. CDR3 length: 12 amino acids. Germline loops: CDR1 MGHRA, CDR2 YSYEKL. Trimming removed 4 bases at V and 1 base at J, with 4 bases between.

Only one count was recorded for this clone. The chain joins TRBV5-1 to TRBJ2-7; TRBD1 matches at 10 bases. CDR3 length equals 17 residues. CDR1 SGHRS and CDR2 YFSETQ come from the germline V gene. The V and J ends lost 0 bases and 4 bases, in that order; junction bases with no gene match: 10. The CDR3 here is CASSLDTRDRGIYEQYF. DNA of the CDR3: TGCGCCAGCAGCTTGGATACCCGGGACAGGGGAATATACGAGCAGTACTTC.

This sequence joins TRBV5-1 and TRBJ2-3, with TRBD2 matching over 7 bases. Germline assignment: CDR1 SGHRS and CDR2 YFSETQ. The CDR3 contains 15 residues. V dropped 6 bases and J dropped 4; count of bases not matched to a gene: 11. The CDR3 region is CASTPWAGESDTQYF. The CDR3 DNA sequence: TGCGCCAGCACCCCCTGGGCGGGGGAGTCAGATACGCAGTATTTT.

V gene TRBV7-2 combines with J gene TRBJ1-3; D may be TRBD1 (5 bases). Trimming shortened V by 3 bases and J by 2 bases, and 17 bases separated the two germline ends. Looked up from germline, CDR1 is SGHTA and CDR2 is FQGNSA. The CDR3 sequence is 17 residues long. The CDR3, as DNA: TGTGCCAGCAGCTTGTACGGTGAGGGGAAGGCTGGAAACACCATATATTTT. Translation gives CASSLYGEGKAGNTIYF.

The rearrangement links TRBV27 to TRBJ1-5, with no clear D. CDR3 length equals 13 residues. Per germline, CDR1 MNHEY and CDR2 SMNVEV (reference sequence). The V end was cut by 8 bases, the J end by 3 bases, with 11 bases between. CDR3 nucleotides: TGTGCCAGCGGCCGGCAGTCCAATCAGCCCCAGCATTTT. This sequence encodes CASGRQSNQPQHF.

Concerning this clone: The sample has other DNA sequences that encode this CDR3 too. This chain connects TRBV30 to TRBJ1-3; D not resolved. The V gene lost 2 bases and the J gene lost 0 bases, with 14 bases spanning the gap. The CDR3 extends over 16 amino acids. Germline V lookup: CDR1 GTSNPN, CDR2 SVGIG (reference sequence). Written as DNA, the CDR3 is TGTGCCTGGAGTACCGCGGATGGGTACTCTGGAAACACCATATATTTT. Its translation: CAWSTADGYSGNTIYF. The variable domain in full, with the rest retrieved from reference TRBV30 and TRBJ1-3, is SQTIHQWPATLVQPVGSPLSLECTVEGTSNPNLYWYRQAAGRGLQLLFYSVGIGQISSEVPQNLSASRPQDRQFILSSKKLLLSDSGFYLCAWSTADGYSGNTIYFGEGSWLTVV.

The rearrangement uses TRBV7-6 and TRBJ1-1; a weak D match, TRBD1 (5 bases). Per the germline V gene, CDR1 is SGHVS and CDR2 is FNYEAQ. The CDR3 contains 16 residues. V was trimmed by 7 bases and J by 1 base, leaving 19 bases between them. In nucleotides, the CDR3 is TGTGCCAGCAACCCCGGCGGGGTAGGGGAGAACACTGAAGCTTTCTTT. It translates to CASNPGGVGENTEAFF.